This T cell receptor (beta chain) was identified in a study of radiotherapy plus CTLA-4 blockade in lung cancer. On the study more broadly: Of all patients, approximately 17% responded objectively and about 30% showed disease control. Study-wide points: Tumor-derived TCR clones expanded in blood after radiotherapy plus ipilimumab. Early blood T cell clone dynamics, with interferon-beta, were reported to best predict response.

Germline CDR1 is SQVTM and CDR2 is ANQGSEA. Trimming left V 2 bases short and J 0 bases short, with 7 bases between. CDR3 size: 13 residues. Produced via immunoSEQ multiplex PCR; TCRdb's table is partial and in-frame only. The sample includes approximately 47,000 clones, around four fifths seen only once; the top ten take roughly 3.4%. Focal radiation with ipilimumab CTLA-4 blockade was given to patients with chemo-refractory metastatic non-small-cell lung cancer. With regard to this clone: The target antigen is unknown.

V is TRBV29-1 and J is TRBJ1-1; D remains ambiguous. The sequencing here drew on peripheral blood, taken from a patient treated with radiotherapy plus ipilimumab. The sequence came from a human donor with non-small cell lung cancer who had stable disease on radiotherapy plus ipilimumab. Here the CDR3 reads CSVERVMNTEAFF. Here the CDR3 DNA reads TGCAGCGTTGAACGGGTCATGAACACTGAAGCTTTCTTT.